This T cell receptor (beta chain) was sequenced during a study of shared clonotypes between healthy human individuals. Terminally differentiated effector memory CD45RA+ cells were excluded by CCR7 positive selection of CD45RO-negative cells. From germline, CDR1 is PRHDT and CDR2 FYEKMQ (reference sequence). V dropped 3 bases and J dropped 9 bases, with 9 bases sitting between them. The CDR3 runs 12 residues. The authors ran the assay at deep level. Using 200 ng DNA, tens of thousands of T cell genomes, the sorted-subset replicate PCRs were run. Libraries were prepared by immunoSEQ multiplex PCR; TCRdb keeps only in-frame clonotypes and omits some of them. This table holds about 2 million clones, about 95% found once.

The sequenced sample was naive CD8+ T cells sorted from blood. The V call is TRBV13, the J call TRBJ1-5; D ambiguous. This clonotype was obtained from a man aged 18 to 35 in good health. The CDR3 DNA sequence: TGTGCCAGCAGCTTGGCAACTGGGCCCCAGCATTTT. Amino acid sequence: CASSLATGPQHF.